The T cell receptor beta chain under discussion was sequenced for a study of blood T cells in healthy people across ages (dated by TCRdb to between 2014 and 2016). Turning to the overall study: In model experiments, template switching captured about one uniquely barcoded TCR beta cDNA molecule for every two T cells. The study measured age-related changes in TCR beta repertoire diversity using deep sequencing normalized with unique cDNA molecular identifiers. The donors were split into four age groups: young (average around 15 years), middle-aged (39), aged (more than 60) and long-lived (roughly 86). Donors of different ages were randomly distributed across sequencing lanes to avoid experimental bias. Using the same blood draw, the study looked at two additional independent replicas of 1 million unique cDNA reads for two donors, one aged 18 to 30 and the other aged 80 or older.

V trim: 0 bases; J trim: 5 bases; unmatched bases: 7. CDR1 and CDR2, per the germline V gene, are LGHNA and YSLEER. The CDR3 covers 15 residues, taking in both the cysteine and the phenylalanine. Only the CDR3 region is kept as DNA, spanning 45 bases read in frame from base 1. Libraries were constructed by 5' RACE. The listed sequencing device is Illumina HiSeq 2500. A second 7 to 11 cycle PCR used a sample-barcoded 5' primer and a J-beta primer mix. Each TCR beta cDNA molecule received a unique molecular identifier from a template-switch 5' adaptor carrying 12 random nucleotides. Each sample yielded at least 2.5 million CDR3-containing paired-end reads. First-strand cDNA was synthesized from all RNA with the Mint cDNA synthesis kit, primed by a TRBC-specific oligonucleotide. All cDNA was treated with uracil-DNA glycosylase and then went through a first 18-cycle PCR with the universal primers M1SS and BC2_uni_R. As for how the authors treated the data: For normalization, 1 million high-quality reads were randomly selected from each sample, with every read carrying a distinct molecular identifier. Reads with shared molecular identifiers were discarded instead of being binned into consensus sequences. MiTCR, set to a Q25 quality threshold and the strictest error-elimination algorithm, was used for CDR3 identification, clonotype clustering and error correction. A nonparametric unseen species model with Euler transformation was used to estimate lower-bound total TCR beta diversity. TCRdb's own reprocessing of the public reads used fastp at Q25 and MiXCR and kept productive beta chains. Rows matching on CDR3 protein sequence are summarized as one entry with the most common DNA and genes. For this entry, the V and J calls and clone size follow TCRdb and not the study's own pipeline. Counted in this sample were 1.5 million to 1.9 million distinct CDR3 sequences; approximately 42% of them appeared once. The ten largest make up about 3.8% of the sample.

On the study overall, not on this receptor specifically: There was a strong correlation between observed TCR beta diversity and the percentage of naive T cells measured by flow cytometry. Compared with the aged group, the long-lived group had more naive CD4+ T cells, fewer expanded clones and increased TCR diversity, suggesting age selection. Conclusive comparison of naive and antigen-experienced compartments was prevented by the profiling of bulk unsorted PBMCs. Total diversity estimates from one million sequenced T cells were considered lower bounds and underestimates. Because donor CMV infection status was unknown, age-related changes in expanded clonotypes were potentially confounded. Observed TCR beta diversity per million T cells fell roughly linearly with age, and a significant reduction was already apparent by age around 40.

The approximately 41 donors, aged about 6 to 95 years, were systemically healthy Caucasian individuals from Russia. Each donor gave ten milliliters of peripheral blood, drawn into EDTA-treated Vacutainer tubes. Ficoll-Paque density-gradient centrifugation was used to isolate PBMCs, with at least 7 million per sample. Trizol reagent was used to extract total RNA from the PBMCs, yielding at least 5 micrograms per sample. The percentages of naive CD45RAhigh/CD27high T cells were determined by flow cytometry on a PBMC aliquot from every donor. Remarks on this clonotype: The specificity of this receptor is unknown. Base qualities were left out, and no much larger clone turns up one base away.

This sequence uses TRBV4-3 and TRBJ2-7; TRBD2 lines up with 7 middle nucleotides. The TCR originated in a woman in her late teens or twenties in good health. Sequencing used blood. The DNA reads as follows: TGCGCCAGCAGCCAAGATCGAGCGGGACGGAACGAGCAGTACTTC. Its protein is CASSQDRAGRNEQYF.